A single sample is the source of the 26 T cell receptor beta chains below, sequenced in a study of Tregs in tolerant kidney transplant recipients. Generated by immunoSEQ multiplex PCR, the TCRdb table keeps only in-frame clones and is missing some. The repertoire includes 110,000 or so clones, about 90% of them detected once, and approximately 0.59% sits in the top ten. Sequencing was carried out using CD4+ T cells from blood. Receptor source: a human donor in good health.

V gene TRBV11-2 combines with J gene TRBJ2-7, with 8 bases fitting TRBD1. After removal of 4 bases from V and 4 bases from J, the junction contained 15 bases not matched to a gene. The length of the CDR3 is 17 residues. CDR1 is SGHAT, CDR2 FQNNGV, per germline. The CDR3 sequence: CASSSRYRDRRPYEQYF. DNA of the CDR3: TGTGCCAGCAGCTCTAGGTATCGGGACAGGCGTCCATACGAGCAGTACTTC.

This chain links TRBV29-1 with TRBJ2-3; maybe TRBD1 (6 bases). V lost 6 bases to trimming and J lost 0 bases, with 16 bases between them. This CDR3 is built from 15 residues. Germline CDR1 reads SQVTM; CDR2 reads ANQGSEA. In DNA, the CDR3 is TGCAGCGTGTCGACAGGCACCACTAGCACAGATACGCAGTATTTT. It specifies CSVSTGTTSTDTQYF.

The chain uses TRBV4-1 and TRBJ2-6; D gene unclear. The germline V gene has CDR1 MGHRA and CDR2 YSYEKL. The germline V and J ends were trimmed by 3 bases and 4 bases, with 13 bases remaining between them. The CDR3 length is 16 residues. CDR3 residues: CASSHYRVAGANVLTF. DNA for the CDR3: TGCGCCAGCAGCCACTATCGGGTGGCCGGGGCCAACGTCCTGACTTTC.

The chain recombines TRBV6-6 with TRBJ1-3; unclear D gene. The CDR3 is 13 amino acids. Per germline, CDR1 MNHNY and CDR2 SVGAGI (reference sequence). The V end was cut by 8 bases, the J end by 0 bases, with 8 bases between. The chain's CDR3 is CASADFSGNTIYF. CDR3 nucleotide sequence: TGTGCCAGCGCAGACTTCTCTGGAAACACCATATATTTT.

The chain has TRBV14 and TRBJ1-1; D remains unclear. The CDR3 loop spans 13 amino acids. Per germline, CDR1 SGHDN and CDR2 FVKESK. V lost 1 base and J lost 7, with 10 bases in between. The CDR3 spells CASSQGRGIEAFF. The CDR3 DNA reads as TGTGCCAGCAGCCAAGGAAGAGGGATTGAAGCTTTCTTT.

The chain joins TRBV7-2 to TRBJ2-2; 13 bases fit TRBD2. This CDR3 contains 16 residues. Per the germline V gene, CDR1 is SGHTA and CDR2 is FQGNSA. J gave up 1 base and V 5 bases, and 1 base lay outside the gene matches. CDR3 residues: CASSRTSGRNTGELFF. CDR3 DNA sequence: TGTGCCAGCAGCCGGACTAGCGGGAGGAACACCGGGGAGCTGTTTTTT.

This sequence joins TRBV5-6 and TRBJ1-2; TRBD1 is a possible D gene (6 bases). This CDR3 is built from 14 residues. V was shortened by 4 bases and J by 6 bases, with 16 bases between the two germline ends. Per the germline V gene, CDR1 is SGHDT and CDR2 is YYEEEE. CDR3 in amino acids: CASSEPDRYNGYTF. The CDR3 region has the DNA TGTGCCAGCAGCGAACCCGACAGGTACAATGGCTACACCTTC. The whole variable domain, remainder taken from reference TRBV5-6 and TRBJ1-2, is DAGVTQSPTHLIKTRGQQVTLRCSPKSGHDTVSWYQQALGQGPQFIFQYYEEEERQRGNFPDRFSGHQFPNYSSELNVNALLLGDSALYLCASSEPDRYNGYTFGSGTRLTVV.

This clone ranks as medium-sized (0.01 to 0.1%). The V and J genes are TRBV10-1 and TRBJ2-2, with 7 bases fitting TRBD1. Germline CDR1 is WNHNN and CDR2 is SYGVQD (reference sequence). The CDR3 loop spans 14 amino acids. V gave up 6 bases and J gave up 7 bases; unmatched junction bases: 8. CDR3 amino acids: CASRTDRASGELFF. As DNA, the CDR3 is TGCGCCAGCAGAACCGACAGGGCTAGCGGGGAGCTGTTTTTT.

A note on this clone: This sample also contains other DNA sequences that code for the same CDR3. The V and J genes are TRBV18 and TRBJ1-2; D uncertain. V was pared by 3 bases and J by 2 bases, with 10 bases between. The CDR3 runs to 14 residues. Germline values: CDR1 KGHSH, CDR2 LQKENI. The CDR3 nucleotides are TGTGCCAGCTCACCTGGGCAGGCGAACTATGGCTACACCTTC. This encodes CASSPGQANYGYTF.

The rearrangement uses TRBV11-3 and TRBJ2-1; D might be TRBD1 or TRBD2, each matching 5 bases. CDR3 length equals 14 residues. The germline gives CDR1 SGHNT, CDR2 YENEEA. V was cut by 5 bases and J by 6 bases, with 14 bases left in between. CDR3 residues: CASSPKRDPNEQFF. The DNA for the CDR3 is TGTGCCAGCAGCCCAAAGAGGGACCCCAATGAGCAGTTCTTC.

The genes are TRBV18 and TRBJ2-7, with unresolved D. From germline, CDR1 is KGHSH and CDR2 LQKENI. V was trimmed by 6 bases and J by 3 bases, leaving 15 bases between them. The CDR3 length is 14 residues. The chain's CDR3 is CASSEILGIYEQYF. As DNA, the CDR3 is TGTGCCAGCTCGGAAATCCTAGGTATCTACGAGCAGTACTTC.

This chain joins TRBV19 and TRBJ1-2; TRBD1 agrees at 10 bases. Per the germline V gene, CDR1 is LNHDA and CDR2 is SQIVND (reference sequence). The V segment lost 1 base and the J segment 3 bases; nucleotides outside the gene matches: 2. CDR3 size: 15 residues. CDR3 coding DNA: TGTGCCAGTAGTATAGCCGGGACAGGGGACTATGGCTACACCTTC. Amino acid sequence: CASSIAGTGDYGYTF.

This clone has just one count. The rearrangement uses TRBV19 and TRBJ1-3, with TRBD1 identical over 10 bases. The V and J ends lost 5 bases and 4 bases, in that order; junction bases with no gene match: 14. Germline lookup yields CDR1 LNHDA and CDR2 SQIVND (reference sequence). This CDR3 is 18 amino acids long. The CDR3 spells CASSRSGTGDVHGNTIYF. The CDR3, as DNA: TGTGCCAGTAGTCGGTCCGGGACAGGGGACGTCCACGGAAACACCATATATTTT.

The chain uses TRBV18 and TRBJ2-2; the D is unclear. Germline V gene data show CDR1 as KGHSH and CDR2 as LQKENI. The CDR3 extends over 16 amino acids. V was pared by 3 bases and J by 0 bases, with 11 bases between. The CDR3 nucleotides read TGTGCCAGCTCACCGTTTGGGCAACCGAACACCGGGGAGCTGTTTTTT. Protein: CASSPFGQPNTGELFF. Complete variable domain (other parts from reference TRBV18 and TRBJ2-2): NAGVMQNPRHLVRRRGQEARLRCSPMKGHSHVYWYRQLPEEGLKFMVYLQKENIIDESGMPKERFSAEFPKEGPSILRIQQVVRGDSAAYFCASSPFGQPNTGELFFGEGSRLTVL.

This chain joins TRBV18 and TRBJ2-5; 12 bases are shared with TRBD2. Germline CDR1 KGHSH, CDR2 LQKENI. The trim removed 2 bases at V and 5 bases at J, leaving 3 bases unmatched. The CDR3 length is 15 residues. The CDR3 coding sequence is TGTGCCAGCTCACCATCGGGACTAGCGGGTGAGACCCAGTACTTC. Translating it yields CASSPSGLAGETQYF. Looking up the rest from reference TRBV18 and TRBJ2-5 gives the full variable domain: NAGVMQNPRHLVRRRGQEARLRCSPMKGHSHVYWYRQLPEEGLKFMVYLQKENIIDESGMPKERFSAEFPKEGPSILRIQQVVRGDSAAYFCASSPSGLAGETQYFGPGTRLLVL.

The chain uses TRBV5-1 and TRBJ2-7; 9 bases agree with TRBD2. V dropped 0 bases and J dropped 2; count of bases not matched to a gene: 3. The CDR3 extends over 15 amino acids. Germline V CDR1 and CDR2: SGHRS, YFSETQ. This CDR3 is CASSLGLAEAYEQYF. CDR3 nucleotide sequence: TGCGCCAGCAGCTTGGGACTAGCGGAGGCCTACGAGCAGTACTTC.

This chain uses TRBV7-6 with TRBJ2-7; TRBD2 is a possible D gene (5 bases). Germline loops: CDR1 SGHVS, CDR2 FNYEAQ. The CDR3 totals 14 residues. Trimming removed 1 base at V and 2 bases at J, with 9 bases between. This chain's CDR3 is CASSLGEGAYEQYF. In DNA, the CDR3 is TGTGCCAGCAGCTTAGGTGAGGGTGCCTACGAGCAGTACTTC.

This chain connects TRBV7-9 to TRBJ2-1, with 11 bases matching TRBD2. The length of the CDR3 is 17 residues. Germline V gives CDR1 SEHNR, CDR2 FQNEAQ (reference sequence). The J segment lost 4 bases and the V segment lost 5 bases, leaving 10 bases of the junction unmatched. The CDR3 loop reads CASSARNLAGGYNEQFF. In DNA form, the CDR3 reads TGTGCCAGCAGCGCCCGGAACCTAGCGGGGGGATACAATGAGCAGTTCTTC.

V and J are TRBV21-1 and TRBJ2-2. TRBV21-1 is designated a pseudogene. This CDR3 region has 16 residues. Here the CDR3 reads CASSRAGTSLLGELFF. The CDR3 bases are TGTGCCAGCAGCAGGGCCGGGACCTCCCTACTAGGGGAGCTGTTTTTT.

The table lists this clone with a few counts. This chain uses TRBV18 with TRBJ2-7; D gene unclear. The CDR3 totals 13 residues. V shed 4 bases and J shed 4 bases, with 11 bases lying between them. Germline-derived CDR1 and CDR2 are KGHSH and LQKENI. CDR3 residues: CASSQQLEYEQYF. The CDR3 DNA reads as TGTGCCAGCTCACAACAGTTGGAGTACGAGCAGTACTTC.

This chain links TRBV30 with TRBJ1-3; no firm D call. Germline V gives CDR1 GTSNPN, CDR2 SVGIG (reference sequence). V lost 0 bases, J lost 4 bases, and 10 bases lay in between. The CDR3 length is 14 residues. The CDR3 loop reads CAWSVGGFGNTIYF. The CDR3 DNA is TGTGCCTGGAGTGTTGGAGGGTTCGGAAACACCATATATTTT.

The chain is built from TRBV2 and TRBJ2-4, with D possibly matching TRBD2 (6 bases). There are 14 residues in the CDR3. The germline V and J ends were trimmed by 6 bases and 7 bases, with 16 bases remaining between them. CDR1 is SNHLY, CDR2 FYNNEI, per germline. The CDR3 coding sequence is TGTGCCAGCAGCGCCCTCGCGGGGATGAACATTCAGTACTTC. It encodes CASSALAGMNIQYF. The entire variable domain, with the rest obtained from reference TRBV2 and TRBJ2-4, is as follows: EPEVTQTPSHQVTQMGQEVILRCVPISNHLYFYWYRQILGQKVEFLVSFYNNEISEKSEIFDDQFSVERPDGSNFTLKIRSTKLEDSAMYFCASSALAGMNIQYFGAGTRLSVL.

This chain links TRBV5-4 with TRBJ1-4; 10 bases match TRBD1. Germline V CDR1 and CDR2: SGHNT, YYREEE (reference sequence). The CDR3 has 15 residues. V dropped 4 bases and J dropped 3; count of bases not matched to a gene: 3. The chain's CDR3 is CASSGQGEPNEKLFF. The CDR3, as DNA: TGTGCCAGCAGCGGACAGGGGGAGCCTAATGAAAAACTGTTTTTT.

This chain uses TRBV14 with TRBJ2-3; unclear D gene. The CDR3 is 16 amino acids. The V end was cut by 0 bases, the J end by 5 bases, with 15 bases between. CDR1 is SGHDN, CDR2 FVKESK, per germline. CDR3 protein: CASSQDRTGLIDTQYF. CDR3 coding DNA: TGTGCCAGCAGCCAAGATCGAACGGGTCTGATAGATACGCAGTATTTT. The full variable domain, its missing parts supplied by reference TRBV14 and TRBJ2-3, is EAGVTQFPSHSVIEKGQTVTLRCDPISGHDNLYWYRRVMGKEIKFLLHFVKESKQDESGMPNNRFLAERTGGTYSTLKVQPAELEDSGVYFCASSQDRTGLIDTQYFGPGTRLTVL.

V is TRBV19 and J is TRBJ1-1; TRBD1 aligns across 7 bases. The V segment lost 5 bases and the J segment 3 bases; nucleotides outside the gene matches: 6. The germline V gene has CDR1 LNHDA and CDR2 SQIVND (reference sequence). This CDR3 has 14 residues. The CDR3 is CASSRTGGYTEAFF. The CDR3 DNA sequence: TGTGCCAGTAGTCGGACAGGAGGATACACTGAAGCTTTCTTT.

The V call is TRBV11-3, the J call TRBJ2-1; D possibly uses TRBD1 or TRBD2 (6 bases each). This CDR3 region has 13 residues. Looked up from germline, CDR1 is SGHNT and CDR2 is YENEEA. Trimming shortened V by 5 bases and J by 7 bases, and 12 bases separated the two germline ends. CDR3 amino acids: CASSRGGGNEQFF. DNA for the CDR3: TGTGCCAGCAGCCGCGGAGGGGGTAATGAGCAGTTCTTC.